These 18 T cell receptor beta chains came from one sample sequenced in a study of CXCR3-negative and CXCR3-positive naive CD8 T cells. Their target antigens are unknown. Preparation of TRB cDNA libraries relied on 5' RACE carrying UMI labels. From the 5' RACE reads, TCRdb lists one entry per CDR3 protein and no DNA. This table lists 5,500 to 6,000 distinct CDR3 sequences. General study results and limits: For CXCR3-positive naive cells, TRB CDR3s were more hydrophobic than those of CXCR3-negative naive cells.

Input material: naive CXCR3+ CD8+ T cells from blood. Regarding subset: CD45RO-CCR7+CD27+CD95- naive CD8+ T cells expressing CXCR3 (TNR3+). These receptors originate from a human donor in good health. Some clones in this sample may be carry-over from other donors' samples.

This clonotype is medium-sized by frequency. The chain uses TRBV5-4 and TRBJ1-2; TCRdb proposes TRBD1, but this gene call is untestable without DNA. CDR1 and CDR2 (germline): SGHNT, YYREEE (reference sequence). The CDR3 has 17 amino acids. This CDR3 reads CASSLEPLGGRQLGYTF.

This rearrangement joins TRBV20-1 to TRBJ2-1; TCRdb's D gene call, TRBD1, goes unchecked for lack of DNA. The CDR3 totals 15 residues. Germline loops: CDR1 DFQATT, CDR2 SNEGSKA (reference sequence). CDR3 sequence: CSARDRGGSYNEQFF.

The rearrangement links TRBV7-2 to TRBJ2-2; with no DNA, the TCRdb D assignment of TRBD2 cannot be verified. CDR1 is SGHTA, CDR2 FQGNSA, per germline. The CDR3 sequence is 16 residues long. The CDR3 is CASSLGKGGDTGELFF.

This clonotype shows up as medium-sized by frequency. The V and J genes are TRBV6-1 and TRBJ2-1; TCRdb picks TRBD1, but there is no DNA to check that call. The CDR3 length is 14 residues. The germline gives CDR1 MNHNS, CDR2 SASEGT. The chain's CDR3 is CASSEGVGYNEQFF.

Its frequency marks this clonotype as medium-sized (0.01 to 0.1%). The chain combines TRBV4-2 with TRBJ2-1; TCRdb calls TRBD1, which cannot be checked without DNA. This CDR3 region has 14 residues. From germline, CDR1 is LGHNA and CDR2 YNFKEQ. CDR3 loop: CASSQDRADNEQFF.

The chain combines TRBV29-1 with TRBJ1-1; TCRdb names TRBD1, which stays unverified in the absence of DNA. Germline CDR1 and CDR2: SQVTM and ANQGSEA. The length of the CDR3 is 13 residues. The CDR3 here is CSVEGQGNTEAFF.

This chain uses TRBV29-1 with TRBJ2-1. CDR3 length: 15 residues. Germline V gives CDR1 SQVTM, CDR2 ANQGSEA. The CDR3 reads CSVDIRGGTYNEQFF.

The chain recombines TRBV25-1 with TRBJ1-1; the D gene TCRdb calls, TRBD1, cannot be checked with no DNA. Germline assignment: CDR1 MGHDK and CDR2 SYGVNS. The length of the CDR3 is 15 residues. The CDR3 sequence is CASSERQGAYTEAFF.

This clonotype is classed as medium-sized (0.01 to 0.1%) by frequency. V gene TRBV20-1 combines with J gene TRBJ2-7; the D call of TRBD2 rests on TCRdb alone, since no DNA is present to check it. Germline V gene sequence: CDR1 DFQATT, CDR2 SNEGSKA (reference sequence). CDR3 length: 15 residues. CDR3 amino acids: CSARARDFPSYEQYF.

This clonotype counts as medium-sized by frequency. The chain is built from TRBV20-1 and TRBJ2-6; as DNA is missing, the TRBD2 call by TCRdb cannot be tested. CDR1 and CDR2 (germline): DFQATT, SNEGSKA (reference sequence). The CDR3 contains 18 residues. CDR3 sequence: CSAILGGIAGSGANVLTF.

This clonotype counts as medium-sized by frequency. The chain has TRBV29-1 and TRBJ2-6. This CDR3 spans 13 amino acids. Germline CDR1 is SQVTM and CDR2 is ANQGSEA. The chain's CDR3 is CSVWGSGANVLTF.

The chain employs TRBV5-1 and TRBJ1-1; the TCRdb call, TRBD1, lacks DNA for checking. The CDR3 has 14 residues. Germline V gene data show CDR1 as SGHRS and CDR2 as YFSETQ. This CDR3 reads CASRAGQGKTEAFF.

The chain employs TRBV28 and TRBJ2-7; TCRdb reports TRBD2, a call that lacks DNA to check it against. Germline V gene data show CDR1 as MDHEN and CDR2 as SYDVKM. CDR3 size: 12 residues. The CDR3 loop reads CASISGGYEQYF.

The V and J genes are TRBV6-5 and TRBJ2-7; absent DNA, TCRdb's TRBD1 call cannot be checked. The CDR3 consists of 18 residues. Germline V CDR1 and CDR2: MNHEY, SVGAGI. The chain's CDR3 is CASSYSRPTGEIAYEQYF.

This clonotype is medium-sized by frequency. J is TRBJ2-3 and V is TRBV2; TCRdb selects TRBD2, and the lack of DNA leaves this call unchecked. The CDR3 is made up of 15 amino acids. The germline CDR1 and CDR2 sequences are SNHLY and FYNNEI. CDR3 region: CASRGGGRSTDTQYF.

Considering frequency, this clonotype is medium-sized. The chain has TRBV11-2 and TRBJ2-2; TCRdb's assignment of TRBD2 cannot be checked, as there is no DNA. CDR3 length equals 16 residues. Germline V gene sequence: CDR1 SGHAT, CDR2 FQNNGV. This chain's CDR3 is CASSLDPSGRHGELFF. Filled out from reference TRBV11-2 and TRBJ2-2, the complete variable domain reads EAGVAQSPRYKIIEKRQSVAFWCNPISGHATLYWYQQILGQGPKLLIQFQNNGVVDDSQLPKDRFSAERLKGVDSTLKIQPAKLEDSAVYLCASSLDPSGRHGELFFGEGSRLTVL.

This clonotype ranks as medium-sized in terms of frequency. The V gene is TRBV6-1, the J gene TRBJ2-5; the TRBD1 assignment by TCRdb is unverifiable without DNA. CDR1 MNHNS and CDR2 SASEGT come from the germline V gene. The CDR3 spans 16 residues. CDR3 in amino acids: CASRGPDSPLQETQYF.

The chain combines TRBV19 with TRBJ1-5; the D call from TCRdb, TRBD1, cannot be confirmed without DNA. Germline V gene lookup returns CDR1 LNHDA and CDR2 SQIVND (reference sequence). The CDR3 is 16 residues long. This CDR3 is CASTLTGGGRNQPQHF.